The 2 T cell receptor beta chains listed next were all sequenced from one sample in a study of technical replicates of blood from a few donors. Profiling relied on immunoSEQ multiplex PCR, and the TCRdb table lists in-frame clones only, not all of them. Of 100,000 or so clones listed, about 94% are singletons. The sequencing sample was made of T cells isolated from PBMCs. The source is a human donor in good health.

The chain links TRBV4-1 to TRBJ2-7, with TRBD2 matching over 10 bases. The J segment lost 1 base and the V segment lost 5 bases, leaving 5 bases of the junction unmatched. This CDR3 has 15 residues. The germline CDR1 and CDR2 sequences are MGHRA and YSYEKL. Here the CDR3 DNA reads TGCGCCAGCAGCGAAACTAGCGGGGTATCCTACGAGCAGTACTTC. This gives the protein CASSETSGVSYEQYF.

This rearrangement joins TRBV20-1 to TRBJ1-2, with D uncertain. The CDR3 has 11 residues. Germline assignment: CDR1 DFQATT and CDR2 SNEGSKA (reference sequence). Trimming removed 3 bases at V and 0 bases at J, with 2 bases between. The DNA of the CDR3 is TGCAGTGCTAGCTCTAACTATGGCTACACCTTC. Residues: CSASSNYGYTF.